Listed here is a single T cell receptor (beta chain). The sample is drawn from a study of shared T cell receptors in the human thymus. Produced via immunoSEQ multiplex PCR; TCRdb's table is partial and in-frame only. The sample lists roughly 550,000 clones, 78% occurring once. The germline V gene encodes CDR1 SGHVS and CDR2 FQNEAQ. The CDR3 totals 19 residues. The V gene end was trimmed by 2 bases and the J gene end by 1 base; junction bases not matched to a gene: 13. In addition, the sample was reused for a study of human thymus T cells. That paper adds: Donor material was obtained from healthy Finnish infants undergoing corrective surgery for congenital heart defects.

The specimen sequenced was thymocytes. The chain couples TRBV7-8 to TRBJ2-4; 8 bases fit TRBD1. The sequence was collected from a boy under two years old with a congenital heart defect. This CDR3 is CASSLRDRMTKWAKNIQYF. CDR3 DNA sequence: TGTGCCAGCAGCTTACGGGACAGGATGACCAAGTGGGCCAAAAACATTCAGTACTTC. The full variable domain, with the rest looked up from reference TRBV7-8 and TRBJ2-4, is GAGVSQSPRYKVAKRGQDVALRCDPISGHVSLFWYQQALGQGPEFLTYFQNEAQLDKSGLPSDRFFAERPEGSVSTLKIQRTQQEDSAVYLCASSLRDRMTKWAKNIQYFGAGTRLSVL.